These 6 T cell receptor beta chains share one sample of origin, sequenced in a study of blood T cells in healthy people across ages (dated by TCRdb to between 2014 and 2017). Library prep was done by 5' RACE. Sequencing was carried out with an Illumina HiSeq 2500. A second PCR of roughly 6 to 11 cycles was performed with a sample-barcoded 5' primer and a J-beta primer mix. TCRdb reanalyzed the raw reads on its own, using fastp at Q25 for trimming and MiXCR for clone calling, and kept in-frame beta chains. Entries are consolidated by CDR3 protein sequence, retaining the most common genes and DNA. The sample profile shows some 1.6 million distinct CDR3 sequences; 30% to 35% of them were found once. The ten largest clones capture about 11% of the sample. Sequenced input: blood. These receptors came from a woman aged 25 to 39 in good health.

The chain couples TRBV21-1 to TRBJ1-4; the D call of TRBD1 is as the table states it, not checked on the DNA. TRBV21-1 is tagged as a pseudogene. The CDR3 sequence is 15 residues long. The CDR3 is CASSNYAGFTEKLFF. CDR3 bases: TGTGCCAGCAGCAATTACGCAGGGTTTACTGAAAAACTGTTTTTT.

This clonotype was observed a few times. The rearrangement links TRBV4-2 to TRBJ2-3; 7 bases are a match to TRBD2. Germline trimming cut 0 bases from V and 5 bases from J; bases unmatched to any gene: 17. The CDR3 is made up of 19 amino acids. Germline loops: CDR1 LGHNA, CDR2 YNFKEQ. CDR3 amino acids: CASSQEEAGIVPRGDTQYF. The CDR3 DNA sequence: TGTGCCAGCAGCCAAGAGGAAGCGGGGATTGTTCCGCGTGGAGATACGCAGTATTTT.

This chain joins TRBV12-3 or TRBV12-4 and TRBJ2-2; perhaps TRBD1 as D (5 bases). Between the trimmed V and J ends, which lost 7 bases and 1 base, there was a span of 13 bases. This CDR3 is 15 amino acids long. In DNA, the CDR3 is TGTGCCAGCATTCAAGGGGTGGTGAACACCGGGGAGCTGTTTTTT. It specifies CASIQGVVNTGELFF.

The chain joins TRBV2 to TRBJ1-2, with D possibly matching TRBD1 (6 bases). The CDR3 contains 15 residues. Germline V gene sequence: CDR1 SNHLY, CDR2 FYNNEI. The V end lost 6 bases, the J end lost 4 bases, and 18 bases lay between the germline ends. CDR3 in amino acids: CASRSVGGKFYGYTF. The CDR3 nucleotides are TGTGCCAGCAGATCCGTTGGGGGCAAATTCTATGGCTACACCTTC.

The rearrangement joins TRBV2 to TRBJ1-4, with D perhaps matching TRBD1 (5 bases). V gave up 7 bases and J gave up 4 bases, with 10 bases separating them. Germline V gene data show CDR1 as SNHLY and CDR2 as FYNNEI. The CDR3 contains 13 residues. CDR3 in amino acids: CASIREVNEKLFF. The DNA for the CDR3 is TGTGCCAGCATCAGGGAAGTTAATGAAAAACTGTTTTTT. The whole variable domain, filled in from reference TRBV2 and TRBJ1-4, reads EPEVTQTPSHQVTQMGQEVILRCVPISNHLYFYWYRQILGQKVEFLVSFYNNEISEKSEIFDDQFSVERPDGSNFTLKIRSTKLEDSAMYFCASIREVNEKLFFGSGTQLSVL.

In this sample, this clonotype turned up a few times. The chain is built from TRBV7-2 and TRBJ2-3, with no clear D. The V end lost 5 bases, the J end lost 0 bases, and 12 bases lay between the germline ends. The CDR3 contains 15 residues. Per the germline V gene, CDR1 is SGHTA and CDR2 is FQGNSA. The CDR3 spells CASSPSYRSTDTQYF. The CDR3 DNA reads as TGTGCCAGCAGCCCCTCATACCGGAGCACAGATACGCAGTATTTT. Full variable domain (missing parts from reference TRBV7-2 and TRBJ2-3): GAGVSQSPSNKVTEKGKDVELRCDPISGHTALYWYRQSLGQGLEFLIYFQGNSAPDKSGLPSDRFSAERTGGSVSTLTIQRTQQEDSAVYLCASSPSYRSTDTQYFGPGTRLTVL.